A single sample gave rise to the 23 T cell receptor beta chains below, sequenced in a study of blood T cell repertoires in COVID-19. Sequencing was performed with immunoSEQ multiplex PCR; in TCRdb, only in-frame clones are kept and a portion is missing. The sample comprises about 100,000 clones, roughly 79% of which are singletons, and around 29% rests with the top ten. Sequencing was done on a sample of peripheral blood. The source of these receptors is an older man with active or convalescent COVID-19.

The rearrangement uses TRBV4-1 and TRBJ1-1; D gene unclear. Trimming took off 0 bases at V and 0 bases at J, with 8 bases between the two ends. CDR3 size: 15 residues. The germline gives CDR1 MGHRA, CDR2 YSYEKL. For the CDR3, the DNA is TGCGCCAGCAGCCAAGAGGGCAGCATGAACACTGAAGCTTTCTTT. This gives the protein CASSQEGSMNTEAFF.

This clone has only a few counts. The chain combines TRBV2 with TRBJ1-6, with TRBD1 identical over 10 bases. Germline V CDR1 and CDR2: SNHLY, FYNNEI. The CDR3 spans 15 residues. With V trimmed by 6 bases and J by 10 bases, 9 bases remained unmatched. The CDR3 DNA is TGTGCCAGCAGCGGAATGGGACAGGGGAGATCACCCCTCCACTTT. It codes for CASSGMGQGRSPLHF.

This chain connects TRBV6-2 or TRBV6-3 to TRBJ2-2; 9 nucleotides line up with TRBD2. V lost 0 bases, J lost 2 bases, and 4 bases stayed unmatched. This CDR3 spans 17 amino acids. Germline V gene lookup returns CDR1 MNHEY and CDR2 SVGEGT. CDR3: CASSYSTSGSNTGELFF. The CDR3 region has the DNA TGTGCCAGCAGTTACTCGACTAGCGGTTCCAACACCGGGGAGCTGTTTTTT.

The chain carries TRBV12-3 or TRBV12-4 and TRBJ1-2; D gene unclear. The CDR3 is 11 residues long. V lost 6 bases to trimming and J lost 5 bases, with 7 bases between them. CDR3 in DNA: TGTGCCAGCAGCTTACAGTATGGCTACACCTTC. Translating gives CASSLQYGYTF.

This clone was seen just once. This chain links TRBV6-5 with TRBJ2-1; 9 bases agree with TRBD1. Per germline, CDR1 MNHEY and CDR2 SVGAGI. V shed 6 bases and J 0 bases; nucleotides not matched to a gene: 3. CDR3 length: 15 residues. CDR3 loop: CASSWTGASYNEQFF. The CDR3 region has the DNA TGTGCCAGCAGCTGGACAGGGGCCTCCTACAATGAGCAGTTCTTC.

This chain connects TRBV5-4 to TRBJ2-7, with TRBD2 matching 13 bases. With 0 bases clipped from V and 6 bases from J, the junction kept 3 bases outside the gene matches. The CDR3 is made up of 15 amino acids. The V gene's germline CDR1 is SGHNT and CDR2 YYREEE (reference sequence). Written as DNA, the CDR3 is TGTGCCAGCAGCTTGGAACTAGCGGGGGGGCGCGAGCAGTACTTC. Protein product: CASSLELAGGREQYF.

The CDR3 here is CASSLEGGVNTGELFF. For the CDR3, the DNA is TGTGCCAGCAGCTTGGAGGGCGGGGTTAACACCGGGGAGCTGTTTTTT. This sequence joins TRBV5-5 and TRBJ2-2, with D tentatively TRBD2 (6 bases). This CDR3 region has 16 residues. Trimming removed 0 bases from V and 2 bases from J, with 11 bases in between. Germline CDR1 and CDR2: SGHKS and YYEKEE (reference sequence).

V gene TRBV28 combines with J gene TRBJ2-7; D call uncertain. The CDR3 covers 11 residues. The germline V gene has CDR1 MDHEN and CDR2 SYDVKM. V was cut by 5 bases and J by 3 bases, with 5 bases left in between. The CDR3 protein is CASSIYYEQYF. For the CDR3, the DNA is TGTGCCAGCAGTATCTACTACGAGCAGTACTTC.

The chain carries TRBV3-1 (or the pseudogene TRBV3-2) and TRBJ1-4, with D unclear. Germline-derived CDR1 and CDR2 are LGHDT and YNNKEL (reference sequence). The CDR3 is made up of 15 amino acids. Deletions cut 5 bases from V and 3 bases from J, with 13 bases between. The chain's CDR3 is CASSTPDTSNEKLFF. The CDR3 coding sequence is TGTGCCAGCAGCACCCCTGACACGTCTAATGAAAAACTGTTTTTT.

The chain has TRBV28 and TRBJ1-2; no firm D call. Looked up from germline, CDR1 is MDHEN and CDR2 is SYDVKM. The CDR3 runs to 13 residues. Trimming pared 7 bases from V and 5 bases from J, leaving 14 bases between. The CDR3 sequence is CASNPGSGYGYTF. Here the CDR3 DNA reads TGTGCCAGCAACCCGGGATCGGGTTATGGCTACACCTTC.

The chain uses TRBV5-6 and TRBJ2-7; 9 bases agree with TRBD2. The V and J ends lost 2 bases and 0 bases, in that order; junction bases with no gene match: 3. This CDR3 has 15 amino acids. Germline V gene lookup returns CDR1 SGHDT and CDR2 YYEEEE. In DNA form, the CDR3 reads TGTGCCAGCAGCTTAGCGGGACTAGCCTCCTACGAGCAGTACTTC. It yields the protein CASSLAGLASYEQYF.

This clone occurred once. V gene TRBV6-5 combines with J gene TRBJ1-1, with 8 nucleotides matching TRBD1. The CDR3 is 14 amino acids. V shed 6 bases, J shed 5 bases, and the junction held 8 bases outside the gene matches. Germline V gene sequence: CDR1 MNHEY, CDR2 SVGAGI. The CDR3 DNA reads as TGTGCCAGCAGCCGCGGACAGGGTTGGACTGAAGCTTTCTTT. Translated, it gives CASSRGQGWTEAFF.

V and J are TRBV25-1 and TRBJ2-3; 12 bases agree with TRBD2. The CDR3 spans 15 residues. Trimming removed 4 bases from V and 4 bases from J; junction bases left unmatched: 3. Germline V gene data show CDR1 as MGHDK and CDR2 as SYGVNS. CDR3 sequence (DNA): TGTGCCAGCAGTGGAACTAGCGGGAGGTCAGATACGCAGTATTTT. Translation: CASSGTSGRSDTQYF.

The chain employs TRBV30 and TRBJ2-2; D is perhaps TRBD2 (7 bases). Germline V gives CDR1 GTSNPN, CDR2 SVGIG (reference sequence). CDR3 length equals 13 residues. The V and J ends lost 5 bases and 7 bases respectively, with 14 bases between them. CDR3 in amino acids: CAWERGGIGELFF. The CDR3 DNA sequence: TGTGCCTGGGAAAGGGGGGGGATCGGGGAGCTGTTTTTT.

The V call is TRBV3-1 (or the pseudogene TRBV3-2), the J call TRBJ1-2; TRBD1 matches 8 bases. CDR3 size: 13 residues. With V trimmed by 4 bases and J by 8 bases, 6 bases remained unmatched. CDR1 and CDR2 from the germline V gene are LGHDT and YNNKEL (reference sequence). CDR3 residues: CASSRLGQGGYTF. CDR3 sequence (DNA): TGTGCCAGCAGCCGCCTCGGACAGGGAGGCTACACCTTC.

The chain carries TRBV4-1 and TRBJ2-6; 8 bases align to TRBD1. The germline gives CDR1 MGHRA, CDR2 YSYEKL. There are 19 residues in the CDR3. Unmatched junction bases numbered 11, after V lost 2 bases and J lost 2 bases. The CDR3 DNA is TGCGCCAGCAGCCAATCAGCCGACAGGGGAAGACCTGGGGCCAACGTCCTGACTTTC. Protein product: CASSQSADRGRPGANVLTF.

The J gene is TRBJ1-6, the V gene TRBV9, with 7 nucleotides matching TRBD1. Germline V gene lookup returns CDR1 SGDLS and CDR2 YYNGEE. J gave up 7 bases and V 1 base, and 5 bases lay outside the gene matches. The CDR3 is 15 residues long. Here the CDR3 DNA reads TGTGCCAGCAGCGTATCCTCAGGGGGAAATTCACCCCTCCACTTT. Translated, it gives CASSVSSGGNSPLHF.

V gene TRBV9 combines with J gene TRBJ2-7; 8 nucleotides match TRBD1. Germline assignment: CDR1 SGDLS and CDR2 YYNGEE. The CDR3 has 14 amino acids. With 4 bases clipped from V and 2 bases from J, the junction kept 5 bases outside the gene matches. The CDR3 reads CASSLGDRPYEQYF. In DNA, the CDR3 is TGTGCCAGCAGCCTCGGGGACAGGCCCTACGAGCAGTACTTC.

The chain uses TRBV2 and TRBJ2-3; 13 bases line up with TRBD2. In germline, CDR1 is SNHLY, CDR2 FYNNEI. This CDR3 is 15 amino acids long. Trimming at V came to 6 bases and at J to 7 bases, leaving 7 bases not matched to a gene. The chain's CDR3 is CASRMGTSGEYTQYF. Written as DNA, the CDR3 is TGTGCCAGCAGAATGGGGACTAGCGGGGAATATACGCAGTATTTT.

CDR3 in amino acids: CASSLTSGTTGTGELFF. CDR3 nucleotides: TGCGCCAGCAGCTTGACTAGCGGGACGACAGGCACCGGGGAGCTGTTTTTT. The gene calls are TRBV5-1 and TRBJ2-2, with TRBD2 matching 10 bases. Germline V gene sequence: CDR1 SGHRS, CDR2 YFSETQ. V was pared by 1 base and J by 4 bases, with 7 bases of the junction left unmatched. The CDR3 is 17 amino acids.

This chain links TRBV7-9 with TRBJ1-1; D perhaps matches TRBD1 (5 bases). V was cut by 5 bases and J by 3 bases, with 13 bases left in between. Germline CDR1 and CDR2: SEHNR and FQNEAQ (reference sequence). The CDR3 spans 14 residues. The DNA of the CDR3 is TGTGCCAGCAGCCCATGGGGGAGGGACACTGAAGCTTTCTTT. This sequence encodes CASSPWGRDTEAFF.

V is TRBV30 and J is TRBJ1-2; possibly TRBD1 for D (6 bases). V lost 1 base to trimming and J lost 4 bases, with 16 bases between them. The CDR3 is made up of 15 amino acids. CDR1 GTSNPN and CDR2 SVGIG come from the germline V gene (reference sequence). CDR3 DNA sequence: TGTGCCTGGAGTGGGGGCCGGGACATTCTCTATGGCTACACCTTC. This translates into CAWSGGRDILYGYTF.

This clone has a count of ten or more. The rearrangement links TRBV24-1 to TRBJ1-3; D gene unclear. This CDR3 is built from 15 residues. Germline V gene lookup returns CDR1 KGHDR and CDR2 SFDVKD. V was pared by 3 bases and J by 4 bases, with 12 bases between. The CDR3 is CATSDHESGGNTIYF. DNA for the CDR3: TGTGCCACCAGTGATCACGAATCTGGCGGAAACACCATATATTTT.